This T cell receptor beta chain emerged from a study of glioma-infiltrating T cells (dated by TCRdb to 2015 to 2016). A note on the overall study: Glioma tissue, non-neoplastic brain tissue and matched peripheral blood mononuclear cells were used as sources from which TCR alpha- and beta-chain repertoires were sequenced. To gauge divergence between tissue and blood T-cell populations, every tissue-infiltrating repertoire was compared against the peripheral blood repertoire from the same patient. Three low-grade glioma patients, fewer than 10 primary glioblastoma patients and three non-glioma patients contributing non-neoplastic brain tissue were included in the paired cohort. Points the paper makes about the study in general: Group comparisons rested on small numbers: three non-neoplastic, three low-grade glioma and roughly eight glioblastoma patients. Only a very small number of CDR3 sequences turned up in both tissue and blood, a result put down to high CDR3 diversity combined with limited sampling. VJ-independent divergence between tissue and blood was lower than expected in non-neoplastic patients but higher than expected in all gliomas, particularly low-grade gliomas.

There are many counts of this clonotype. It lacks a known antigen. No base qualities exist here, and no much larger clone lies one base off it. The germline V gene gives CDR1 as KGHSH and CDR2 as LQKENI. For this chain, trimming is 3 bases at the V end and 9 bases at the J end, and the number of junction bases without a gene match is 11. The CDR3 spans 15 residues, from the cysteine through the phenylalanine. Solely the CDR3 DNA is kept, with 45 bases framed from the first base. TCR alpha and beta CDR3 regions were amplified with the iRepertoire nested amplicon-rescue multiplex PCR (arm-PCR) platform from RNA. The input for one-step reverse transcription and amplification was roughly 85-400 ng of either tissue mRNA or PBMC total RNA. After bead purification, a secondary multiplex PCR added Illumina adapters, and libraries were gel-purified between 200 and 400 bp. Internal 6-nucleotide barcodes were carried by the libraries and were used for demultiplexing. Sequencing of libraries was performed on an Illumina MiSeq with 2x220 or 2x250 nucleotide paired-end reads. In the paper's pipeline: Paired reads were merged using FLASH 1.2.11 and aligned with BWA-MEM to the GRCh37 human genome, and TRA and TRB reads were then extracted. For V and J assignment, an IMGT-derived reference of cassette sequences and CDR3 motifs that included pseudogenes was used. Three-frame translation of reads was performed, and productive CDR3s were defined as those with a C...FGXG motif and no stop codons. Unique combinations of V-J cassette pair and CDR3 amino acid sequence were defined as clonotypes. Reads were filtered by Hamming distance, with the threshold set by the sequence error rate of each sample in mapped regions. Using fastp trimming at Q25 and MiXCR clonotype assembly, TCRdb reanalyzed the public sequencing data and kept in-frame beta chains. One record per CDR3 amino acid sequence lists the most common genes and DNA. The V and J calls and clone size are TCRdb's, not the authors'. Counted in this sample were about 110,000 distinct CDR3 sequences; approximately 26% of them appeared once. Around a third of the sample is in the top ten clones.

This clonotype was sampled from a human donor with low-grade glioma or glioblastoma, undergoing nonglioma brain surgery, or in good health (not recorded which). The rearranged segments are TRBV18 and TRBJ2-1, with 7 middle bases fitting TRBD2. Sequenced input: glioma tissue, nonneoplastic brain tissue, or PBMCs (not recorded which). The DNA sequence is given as TGTGCCAGCTCACCCCTTAAAGCGGGGACTCTTGAGCAGTTCTTC. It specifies CASSPLKAGTLEQFF.